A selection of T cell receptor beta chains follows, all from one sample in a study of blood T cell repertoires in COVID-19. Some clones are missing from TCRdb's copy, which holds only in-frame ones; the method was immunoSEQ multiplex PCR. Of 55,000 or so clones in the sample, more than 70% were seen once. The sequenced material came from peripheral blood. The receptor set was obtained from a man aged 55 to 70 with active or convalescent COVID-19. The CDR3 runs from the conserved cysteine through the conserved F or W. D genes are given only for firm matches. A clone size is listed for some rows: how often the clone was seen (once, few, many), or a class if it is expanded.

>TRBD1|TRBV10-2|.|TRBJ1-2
TGCGCCAGCAGTGAGTCGACCCTTGGGACAGGCGGGTACACCTTC
CASSESTLGTGGYTF
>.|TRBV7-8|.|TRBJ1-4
TGTGCCAGCAGCTTAAGCGAAAGGAGGAATGAAAAACTGTTTTTT
CASSLSERRNEKLFF
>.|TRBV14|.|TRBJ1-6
TGTGCCAGCAGCCAATTTAGCTCCTATAATTCACCCCTCCACTTT
CASSQFSSYNSPLHF
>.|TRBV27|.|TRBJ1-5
TGTGCCAGCGGCGGGGGTGGCAATCAGCCCCAGCATTTT
CASGGGGNQPQHF
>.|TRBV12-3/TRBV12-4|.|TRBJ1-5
TGTGCCAGCAGTCTCGACAGAAATCAGCCCCAGCATTTT
CASSLDRNQPQHF
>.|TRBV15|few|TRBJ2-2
TGTGCCACCAGCAGAGAGGTAGCAAACACCGGGGAGCTGTTTTTT
CATSREVANTGELFF
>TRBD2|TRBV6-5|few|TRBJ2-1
TGTGCCGCAGGACTAGCCTACAATGAGCAGTTCTTC
CAAGLAYNEQFF
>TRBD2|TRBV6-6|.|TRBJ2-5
TGTGCCAGCAGTTACGGTCTAGCGGGAGGTTTGAAAGAGGTTTACTTC
CASSYGLAGGLKEVYF
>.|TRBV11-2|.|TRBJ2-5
TGTGCCAGCAGCTTAATGGGCCTTAAAGAGACCCAGTACTTC
CASSLMGLKETQYF
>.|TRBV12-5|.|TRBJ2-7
TGTGCTAGTGGTGGACCCACAGGGAACGAGCAGTACTTC
CASGGPTGNEQYF
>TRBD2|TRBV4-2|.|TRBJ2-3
TGTGCCAGCAGCCAAGGGAGTGGAGCGGGGGGGAGAGAAACGCAGTATTTT
CASSQGSGAGGRETQYF
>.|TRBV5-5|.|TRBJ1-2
TGTGCCAGCAGTACCGGGTCCACTAACGGCCATGGCTACACCTTC
CASSTGSTNGHGYTF
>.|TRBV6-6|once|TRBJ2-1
TGTGCCAGCAGTTACGACTTCAATGAGCAGTTCTTC
CASSYDFNEQFF
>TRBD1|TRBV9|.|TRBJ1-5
TGTGCCAGCAGCCTTACGGGACAGGACAATCAGCCCCAGCATTTT
CASSLTGQDNQPQHF
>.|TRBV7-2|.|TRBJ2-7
TGTGCCAGCAGCTTTAACGGCAGGGCCTACGAGCAGTACTTC
CASSFNGRAYEQYF
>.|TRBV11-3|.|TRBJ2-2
TGTGCCAGCAGCCGCCGGGACTGGGGGGAGCTGTTTTTT
CASSRRDWGELFF
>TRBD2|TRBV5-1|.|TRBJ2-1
TGCGCCAGCAATGGGATAGCGGGAGGGCGATACAATGAGCAGTTCTTC
CASNGIAGGRYNEQFF
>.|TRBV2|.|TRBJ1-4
TGTGCCAGCGTCGAGCAGGGAGGAACTAATGAAAAACTGTTTTTT
CASVEQGGTNEKLFF
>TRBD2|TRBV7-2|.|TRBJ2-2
TGTGCCAGCAGCAAACGAGCGGGAGTGAACACCGGGGAGCTGTTTTTT
CASSKRAGVNTGELFF
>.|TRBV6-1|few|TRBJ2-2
TGTGCCAGCAGTGATCAGTGGAACACCGGGGAGCTGTTTTTT
CASSDQWNTGELFF